This T cell receptor (beta chain) appears in the sequencing data of a study of T cell responses to AZD1222 COVID-19 vaccine listed by TCRdb under 2021. Some background on the complete study: A total of roughly 240 trial participants underwent TCR sequencing, of whom about 210 received two doses of AZD1222 and around 25 received two doses of the MenACWY control vaccine. Enrollment into the trials was organized by age into subgroups of 18-55, 56-69 and 70-plus years, and those subgroups contained roughly 150, 30 and 60 TCR-sequenced participants, respectively. What the study reported, not specific to this receptor: A significant rise in spike-specific TCR breadth and depth was observed after two AZD1222 doses relative to day 0 and relative to MenACWY recipients. Participants were mostly white British and included more females than males, and it was suggested by the authors that clonal diversity may have been underestimated. Nearly half of unique spike-specific TCRs reportedly recognized epitopes outside regions mutated in the B.1.351 and B.1.1.7 variants. Only 5 to 7 AZD1222 recipients were SARS-CoV-2 seropositive at baseline, limiting conclusions about previously exposed vaccinees. The 56-69-year group was small, and its depth increase did not reach significance, likely because of low power. The vaccine-associated CD4 TCRs covered the entire spike protein, and the dominant responses fell in regions 160-218 and 743-854. Because no samples from the day 14 peak response were available, repertoires could be characterized only after the peak T cell response.

As to this clone: Its antigen is currently not known. Nothing much larger sits one base from this clone, and base qualities are not available.

This specimen's time point label, per the study, means: about 28 days (+/-7) after the second vaccine dose. AZD1222 recipients given second doses at about 4 weeks or at about 12 weeks were pooled, since spike-specific TCR depth and breadth were not found to differ between the two schedules. Vaccinee samples came from UK trials COV001 and COV002, including a single-blind randomized controlled phase 2/3 trial of AZD1222 (ChAdOx1 nCoV-19) in healthy adults. Trial participant PBMC samples were collected at day 0 and day 28 after the second dose for TCRbeta chain sequencing. The germline V end is reduced by 6 bases and the J end by 2 bases; junction bases left unmatched: 6. The cysteine opens and the phenylalanine closes a CDR3 of 15 amino acids. The sequence is cut down to CDR3 DNA, 45 bases in frame from base 1. Per the germline V gene, MNHEY is the CDR1 and SVGEGT is the CDR2. The CDR3 regions of human TCRbeta chains were subjected to immunosequencing. The source study handled its data this way. Repertoire TCRs were checked for matches against a reference library of SARS-CoV-2-specific TCRs that had been generated using the MIRA antigen-specificity platform. Breadth meant the fraction of unique TCRs that were SARS-CoV-2-associated, whereas depth meant the fraction of total T cells that were SARS-CoV-2-associated. Using the MIRA data, every spike-specific TCR was mapped to the spike region that the TCR reacted to and assigned to either a CD4 or a CD8 class. Log10-transformed breadth and depth values were compared by one-way ANOVA with Sidak's multiple comparisons tests. TCRdb's version of the immuneACCESS table is confined to in-frame rearrangements and falls short of the full clone set. An unresolved V gene accounts for under half of the shortfall where checked; the remainder is of unknown origin. Clone size and the V and J calls come from that table; the DNA yielded D and trimming. The sample table holds about 120,000 clones, of which 80% to 90% were seen once. The ten largest clones represent about 28% of the sample.

The V gene is TRBV6-2 or TRBV6-3 and the J gene is TRBJ2-7; a stretch of 11 junction bases matches TRBD2. This material consisted of peripheral blood, taken 28 days after the second AZD1222 dose. This TCR derives from an adult who received the AZD1222 COVID-19 vaccine. The nucleotide sequence is given as TGTGCCAGCAGCTTACTAGCGGGGGCGGCCTACGAGCAGTACTTC. This translates into CASSLLAGAAYEQYF.